This T cell receptor (beta chain) was recorded in a study of OX40 agonist ivuxolimab in advanced cancers. Regarding the study in general: Ivuxolimab, which targeted the costimulatory receptor OX40 (CD134), was an agonistic, fully human IgG2 monoclonal antibody. Intravenous ivuxolimab was administered to patients every 2 weeks at six dose levels: 0.01, 0.1, 0.3, 1.5, 3 and 10 mg/kg. Among the approximately 54 dose-escalation patients, around 20 had hepatocellular carcinoma, 15 or so melanoma, 9 renal cell carcinoma and 9 head and neck cancer. A male proportion of around 80% and a mean age of around 60 years, ranging from 23 to 79, were recorded for the dose-escalation cohort. Prior anti-PD-1, anti-PD-L1 or anti-CTLA-4 therapy was permitted, and about two fifths of dose-escalation patients had received checkpoint inhibitors. Partial responses were achieved by three dose-escalation patients, of whom one had hepatocellular carcinoma and two had cutaneous melanoma. Peripheral TCRbeta sequencing was intended to test whether TCR sequence diversity was altered and clonal T-cell expansion was caused by ivuxolimab. The paper covers the monotherapy dose-escalation part of the phase I ivuxolimab trial, which included N of about 51 patients. Study-wide findings and limitations: In partial responders in the 0.1-3.0 mg/kg groups, normalized peripheral clonal expansion was found to be among the lowest, especially among CD8+ T cells. Which antigens the clonally expanded peripheral T cells were specific for was not determined. Low levels of normalized T-cell clonal expansion were also seen in some patients who did not respond. At doses of 0.1 to 3.0 mg/kg, clonal expansion of both CD4+ and CD8+ blood T cells was observed from baseline to week 6. After ivuxolimab, more expanded clones were found on average in CD8+ T cells than in CD4+ T cells.

In regard to this clone: Its antigen remains unidentified. Base qualities are not provided; no much larger clone lies one nucleotide away.

For sequencing of the TCRbeta CDR3 region, genomic DNA was extracted from the sorted cells. TCRbeta CDR3 regions were sequenced using the immunoSEQ Assay. TCRdb retrieved this table from immuneACCESS and kept in-frame rearrangements only. Not all clones are present; in checked studies, unresolved V genes account for under half, and no reason is known for the remainder. Across this sample there are about 96,000 clones, with under 85% seen only once. Approximately 5.5% of the sample is held by the ten biggest clonotypes. Patients with a history of autoimmune disease or receiving systemic immunosuppression were excluded from the trial. Peripheral blood for TCR sequencing was collected from all dose cohorts at baseline, on cycle 4 day 1, and on cycle 7 day 1. The samples were drawn from a first-in-human, open-label, multicenter phase I dose-escalation trial of ivuxolimab. Adults with locally advanced or metastatic melanoma, renal cell carcinoma, hepatocellular carcinoma or head and neck squamous cell carcinoma were enrolled in the trial. Before TCR sequencing, CD4+ and CD8+ T cells were separately sorted from peripheral blood.

Measured from the cysteine to the phenylalanine, the CDR3 is 14 residues long. Only the CDR3 region is kept as DNA, spanning 42 bases read in frame from base 1. The germline V gene (reference sequence) gives CDR1 as MNHEY and CDR2 as SMNVEV. V is reduced by 2 bases and J by 1 base, leaving a spacing of 7 bases between them. This specimen was CD4+ or CD8+ T cells sorted from blood, taken in a trial of the OX40 agonist ivuxolimab. The TCR sequence derives from an adult with an advanced solid tumor such as melanoma, head and neck, liver or kidney cancer. Recombination linked TRBV27 to TRBJ2-3, with TRBD1 tentatively as D gene (5 bases match). The bases read TGTGCCAGCAGTTTAAGACAGCGCACAGATACGCAGTATTTT. Its protein reads: CASSLRQRTDTQYF.